This TCR beta chain is from a study of control samples from healthy donors and cancer patients. V lost 0 bases and J 0 bases, leaving 10 bases between the germline ends. The germline V gene has CDR1 LGHDT and CDR2 YNNKEL (reference sequence). This CDR3 has 16 residues. Sequencing was performed with immunoSEQ multiplex PCR; in TCRdb, only in-frame clones are kept and a portion is missing. The sample has approximately 210,000 clones, 90% to 95% seen once. The chain joins TRBV3-1 (or the pseudogene TRBV3-2) to TRBJ2-3; a weak D match, TRBD2 (5 bases). The receptor's source is a man between 25 and 39 years old in good health. The sample consisted of blood. CDR3 nucleotides: TGTGCCAGCAGCCAAGATCTAGCAGCTAGCACAGATACGCAGTATTTT. This encodes CASSQDLAASTDTQYF.